This T cell receptor beta chain stems from a study of shared clonotypes between healthy human individuals. This CDR3 is built from 15 residues. The ends were cut back, 3 bases at V and 0 bases at J, with 9 bases in the middle. Germline-derived CDR1 and CDR2 are SGHNT and YYREEE (reference sequence). Sequencing used immunoSEQ multiplex PCR; TCRdb keeps in-frame clones, though not all of them. Counted here are a few million clones, more than 90% occurring once; the ten biggest clones make up around 0.14%. Sequenced material: naive CD4+ T cells sorted from blood. Subset reported: CD45RA+ positively selected. The chain uses TRBV5-4 and TRBJ2-2, with D unresolved. This TCR derives from a man in his late teens or twenties in good health. The CDR3 reads CASSSQLSNTGELFF. The CDR3 region has the DNA TGTGCCAGCAGCTCCCAGCTTTCGAACACCGGGGAGCTGTTTTTT.